This T cell receptor beta chain was captured in a study of technical replicates of blood from several donors. Assay: immunoSEQ multiplex PCR; the TCRdb copy retains only in-frame clones and omits some. There are roughly 82,000 clones in the sample; about 93% occur only once, and 0.25% to 0.35% lies in the top ten. CDR1 is WSHSY, CDR2 SAAADI, per germline. V lost 6 bases, J lost 5 bases, and 22 bases lay in between. CDR3 length equals 17 residues. This TCR was recovered from a human donor in good health. The rearrangement joins TRBV10-2 to TRBJ1-4, with a weak D call TRBD1 (5 bases). Sample: T cells isolated from PBMCs. CDR3 residues: CASRALWGGDPNEKLFF. The DNA of the CDR3 is TGCGCCAGCAGAGCCCTTTGGGGGGGGGACCCGAATGAAAAACTGTTTTTT.